This T cell receptor beta chain was captured by sequencing in a study of cytomegalovirus exposure and HLA in healthy donors. Findings and caveats of the study: TCR beta V segments were, for the most part, productive about 87% or about 30% of the time in an earlier analysis.

This PCR relied on a set of 60 Vbeta primers and 13 Jbeta primers. This table comes from immunoSEQ multiplex PCR, and its TCRdb copy is limited to in-frame clones, with some not included. The table records about 120,000 clones, roughly 80% of them present only once. This clone was seen more than once but under ten times. The antigen is not known. Per the germline V gene, CDR1 is SGHTA and CDR2 is FQGNSA. The CDR3 length is 13 residues. V lost 4 bases, J lost 10 bases, and 16 bases lay in between. The V call is TRBV7-2, the J call TRBJ1-2; TRBD1 might be the D (6 bases). The sequenced material came from PBMCs. The source of this sequence is a female donor in good health and CMV-seropositive. The DNA for the CDR3 is TGTGCCAGCAGCTCCGGGACAACGGTCGACTACACCTTC. Its protein is CASSSGTTVDYTF.